These 21 T cell receptor beta chains were all obtained from the same sample, sequenced in a study of blood T cell repertoires in COVID-19. Profiled with immunoSEQ multiplex PCR; TCRdb holds only in-frame clones, not every one. Of a few hundred thousand clones in the sample, about 85% are singletons; the top ten hold 3.6%. The source material was peripheral blood. These receptors came from a man younger than 35 with active or convalescent COVID-19.

The chain is built from TRBV5-1 and TRBJ1-3; D gene unclear. V lost 7 bases to trimming and J lost 4 bases, with 15 bases between them. Germline loops: CDR1 SGHRS, CDR2 YFSETQ. The CDR3 runs to 14 residues. The DNA of the CDR3 is TGCGCCAGCCGCGCGAGGGAGGTGGGAAACACCATATATTTT. Translation: CASRAREVGNTIYF. The full variable domain, its missing parts supplied by reference TRBV5-1 and TRBJ1-3, is KAGVTQTPRYLIKTRGQQVTLSCSPISGHRSVSWYQQTPGQGLQFLFEYFSETQRNKGNFPGRFSGRQFSNSRSEMNVSTLELGDSALYLCASRAREVGNTIYFGEGSWLTVV.

This clone has a single count. This sequence joins TRBV2 and TRBJ1-2, with TRBD1 matching over 9 bases. This CDR3 has 13 residues. V gave up 6 bases and J gave up 8 bases; unmatched junction bases: 7. The V gene's germline CDR1 is SNHLY and CDR2 FYNNEI. As DNA, the CDR3 is TGTGCCAGCAGCTACGGACAGGGGTGGGGCTACACCTTC. Its protein is CASSYGQGWGYTF.

The gene calls are TRBV10-3 and TRBJ1-4; perhaps TRBD1 as D (5 bases). Per germline, CDR1 ENHRY and CDR2 SYGVKD. CDR3 length: 12 residues. CDR3 DNA sequence: TGTGCGACCTGGGGGGGGAATGAAAAACTGTTTTTT. Its protein is CATWGGNEKLFF.

The rearrangement joins TRBV10-1 to TRBJ1-3; TRBD1 matches 7 bases. The CDR3 extends over 15 amino acids. Germline loops: CDR1 WNHNN, CDR2 SYGVQD (reference sequence). The trim removed 3 bases at V and 0 bases at J, leaving 2 bases unmatched. CDR3 protein: CASSDGTVSGNTIYF. The CDR3 DNA follows: TGCGCCAGCAGTGACGGGACAGTCTCTGGAAACACCATATATTTT.

This clone was counted a single time. The rearrangement links TRBV24-1 to TRBJ2-1, with a tentative D call TRBD2 (6 bases). V was shortened by 4 bases and J by 3 bases, with 15 bases between the two germline ends. The CDR3 consists of 16 residues. Germline V lookup: CDR1 KGHDR, CDR2 SFDVKD. The DNA for the CDR3 is TGTGCCACCAGTGACCCTAGGAGCGGGTTCTACAATGAGCAGTTCTTC. This sequence encodes CATSDPRSGFYNEQFF.

V and J are TRBV6-4 and TRBJ2-1; 13 nucleotides line up with TRBD2. The CDR3 has 16 amino acids. Germline V gives CDR1 MRHNA, CDR2 SNTAGT. V shed 10 bases and J 1 base; nucleotides not matched to a gene: 7. The CDR3 nucleotides read TGTGCCATAGGGACTAGCGGGGAGGGGTCCTACAATGAGCAGTTCTTC. Its translation is CAIGTSGEGSYNEQFF.

V is TRBV5-1 and J is TRBJ1-2, with a possible D match to TRBD1 (5 bases). The V and J ends lost 4 bases and 4 bases respectively, with 17 bases between them. The length of the CDR3 is 15 residues. Germline-derived CDR1 and CDR2 are SGHRS and YFSETQ. The CDR3 sequence is CASSLGQGESYGYTF. In DNA, the CDR3 is TGCGCCAGCAGCCTGGGGCAGGGTGAGAGCTATGGCTACACCTTC.

This clone came up a few times. The gene calls are TRBV6-5 and TRBJ2-3; D might be TRBD2 (5 bases). This CDR3 comprises 15 residues. Germline V gene data show CDR1 as MNHEY and CDR2 as SVGAGI. V dropped 4 bases and J dropped 4 bases, with 15 bases sitting between them. The CDR3 bases are TGTGCCAGCAGTTCCCGGTCCCCGAGGGCAGATACGCAGTATTTT. It specifies CASSSRSPRADTQYF.

This chain links TRBV30 with TRBJ1-1; TRBD1 aligns across 11 bases. V trimming: 2 bases; J trimming: 5 bases; junction bases outside the gene matches: 4. Per the germline V gene, CDR1 is GTSNPN and CDR2 is SVGIG (reference sequence). This CDR3 has 14 amino acids. The CDR3 DNA is TGTGCCTGGAGTTTCGGGACAGGGGGTACTGAAGCTTTCTTT. It yields the protein CAWSFGTGGTEAFF.

The gene calls are TRBV18 and TRBJ1-1, with D hard to call. Germline V lookup: CDR1 KGHSH, CDR2 LQKENI. Trimming removed 2 bases at V and 6 bases at J, with 7 bases between. This CDR3 spans 12 amino acids. CDR3 DNA: TGTGCCAGCTCACCAACCCAGGCTGAAGCTTTCTTT. Translation gives CASSPTQAEAFF.

The genes are TRBV6-5 and TRBJ2-6; TRBD1 is a possible D gene (6 bases). The CDR3 has 15 residues. Germline V gene data show CDR1 as MNHEY and CDR2 as SVGAGI. The germline V and J ends were trimmed by 5 bases and 0 bases, with 8 bases remaining between them. Here the CDR3 reads CASSTGSSGANVLTF. The CDR3 DNA sequence: TGTGCCAGCAGTACAGGGAGCTCTGGGGCCAACGTCCTGACTTTC.

The V and J genes are TRBV7-8 and TRBJ1-2; no reliable D call. The V gene's germline CDR1 is SGHVS and CDR2 FQNEAQ. There are 16 residues in the CDR3. The V end lost 5 bases, the J end lost 5 bases, and 21 bases lay between the germline ends. The CDR3: CASSPLRFPGGYGYTF. DNA of the CDR3: TGTGCCAGCAGCCCTCTTAGATTCCCAGGAGGGTATGGCTACACCTTC.

This rearrangement joins TRBV2 to TRBJ2-5, with 8 nucleotides matching TRBD1. Germline V gene lookup returns CDR1 SNHLY and CDR2 FYNNEI. With V trimmed by 8 bases and J by 4 bases, 12 bases remained unmatched. This CDR3 region has 15 residues. The CDR3 region is CASEGQVRSTETQYF. The CDR3 DNA sequence: TGTGCCAGCGAGGGACAGGTACGCAGTACAGAGACCCAGTACTTC.

J is TRBJ2-1 and V is TRBV20-1, with 8 bases that match TRBD2. Trimming removed 3 bases from V and 5 bases from J; junction bases left unmatched: 15. Germline V gives CDR1 DFQATT, CDR2 SNEGSKA (reference sequence). This CDR3 spans 17 amino acids. The CDR3 loop reads CSASVSAGAKINNEQFF. CDR3 sequence (DNA): TGCAGTGCTAGTGTCTCAGCGGGGGCTAAAATAAACAATGAGCAGTTCTTC.

The rearrangement joins TRBV6-5 to TRBJ1-1, with no clear D. CDR1 and CDR2 (germline): MNHEY, SVGAGI. V lost 7 bases and J 0 bases, leaving 9 bases between the germline ends. The CDR3 consists of 13 residues. The CDR3 reads CASTKFLNTEAFF. The CDR3 DNA follows: TGTGCCAGCACTAAATTCTTGAACACTGAAGCTTTCTTT.

The chain carries TRBV6-5 and TRBJ1-3; 7 nucleotides align to TRBD1. CDR1 is MNHEY, CDR2 SVGAGI, per germline. V shed 7 bases, J shed 0 bases, and the junction held 6 bases outside the gene matches. The CDR3 consists of 15 residues. DNA for the CDR3: TGTGCCAGCACTCAGGGACAGAGCTCTGGAAACACCATATATTTT. It codes for CASTQGQSSGNTIYF.

V is TRBV15 and J is TRBJ2-2, with 7 bases fitting TRBD1. The CDR3 covers 16 residues. CDR1 LNHNV and CDR2 YYDKDF come from the germline V gene (reference sequence). Trimming removed 0 bases from V and 7 bases from J; junction bases left unmatched: 8. In DNA form, the CDR3 reads TGTGCCACCAGCAGAGATCGGGCAGGGGGTATCGGGGAGCTGTTTTTT. Encoded protein: CATSRDRAGGIGELFF.

This clone has a single count. This chain uses TRBV5-4 with TRBJ1-6, with a tentative D call TRBD1 (5 bases). V was cut by 5 bases and J by 5 bases, with 14 bases left in between. Germline CDR1 reads SGHNT; CDR2 reads YYREEE (reference sequence). This CDR3 contains 15 residues. CDR3 protein: CASRAGSLDNSPLHF. The CDR3 DNA reads as TGTGCCAGCAGAGCAGGGTCCCTCGATAATTCACCCCTCCACTTT.

The chain uses TRBV4-1 and TRBJ1-4; D may be TRBD1 (5 bases). Germline CDR1 and CDR2: MGHRA and YSYEKL. This CDR3 has 16 amino acids. Trimming cost V 3 bases and J 3 bases, with 14 bases left between them. The CDR3 nucleotides are TGCGCCAGCAGCCATGTACAGGTGGGGCCTAATGAAAAACTGTTTTTT. Protein: CASSHVQVGPNEKLFF.

The chain uses TRBV5-8 and TRBJ2-7, with TRBD1 matching 7 bases. This CDR3 is built from 15 residues. The ends lost 0 bases at V and 1 base at J; junction bases unmatched: 4. CDR1 is SGHTS, CDR2 YDEGEE, per germline. CDR3 region: CASSLVGQVSYEQYF. In nucleotides, the CDR3 is TGTGCCAGCAGCTTGGTCGGACAGGTTTCCTACGAGCAGTACTTC.

The CDR3 loop is CASSSTSFSGELFF. Here the CDR3 DNA reads TGTGCCAGCAGCTCTACTAGTTTCTCCGGGGAGCTGTTTTTT. This chain connects TRBV7-7 to TRBJ2-2; tentative D call: TRBD2 (5 bases). V shed 4 bases and J shed 6 bases, with 12 bases lying between them. CDR3 size: 14 residues. The germline gives CDR1 SSHAT, CDR2 FNYEAQ (reference sequence).